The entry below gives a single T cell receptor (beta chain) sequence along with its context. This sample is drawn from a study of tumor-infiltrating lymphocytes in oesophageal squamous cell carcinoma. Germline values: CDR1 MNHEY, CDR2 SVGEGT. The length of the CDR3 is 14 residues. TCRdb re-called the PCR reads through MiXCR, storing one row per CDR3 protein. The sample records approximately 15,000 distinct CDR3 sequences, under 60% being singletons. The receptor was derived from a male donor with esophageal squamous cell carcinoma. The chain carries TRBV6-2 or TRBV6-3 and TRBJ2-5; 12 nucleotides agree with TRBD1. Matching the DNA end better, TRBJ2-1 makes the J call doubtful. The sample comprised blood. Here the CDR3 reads CASSLGQGAGEQFF. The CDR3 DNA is TGTGCCAGCAGTCTGGGACAGGGGGCTGGTGAGCAGTTCTTC.